A single sample gave rise to the 17 T cell receptor beta chains below, sequenced in a study of spatial heterogeneity in lung cancer. The study's findings and limits: Tumoral mutation counts were tracked by counts of expanded intratumoral alpha and beta TCRs.

Time point reported: sample taken at primary tumor resection. Antigens of these TCRs are unknown. MiXCR, run by TCRdb on the 5' RACE reads, gives a single entry per CDR3 protein. The sample holds 8,700 or so distinct CDR3 sequences, roughly an eighth seen once. The sequencing used lung tumor tissue, collected at surgery. The receptors were gathered from a male donor with early-stage non-small cell lung cancer.

This clonotype was detected ten times or more. The size of this beta chain means little, since it is a stray read in a library made for alpha chains. The chain joins TRBV18 to TRBJ2-1; a weak D match, TRBD1 (5 bases). V was shortened by 6 bases and J by 7 bases, with 22 bases between the two germline ends. Germline V gene sequence: CDR1 KGHSH, CDR2 LQKENI. The length of the CDR3 is 16 residues. The CDR3: CASSSVGPSPGNEQFF. The CDR3, as DNA: TGTGCCAGCTCGTCCGTGGGGCCTTCCCCAGGAAATGAGCAGTTCTTC.

The table lists this clonotype with many counts. The germline gene is not matched at one end of the junction; a read error may be the cause. This beta chain came through as a stray read in a library set up for alpha chains, and its size says little. The chain combines TRBV7-7 with TRBJ2-5; 12 nucleotides match TRBD2. There are 16 residues in the CDR3. Germline lookup yields CDR1 SSHAT and CDR2 FNYEAQ (reference sequence). For the CDR3, the DNA is TGTGCTAGCAGCCTACTAGGGACTAGCGGGCAAGAGACCCAGTACTTC. Amino acid sequence: CASSLLGTSGQETQYF.

This clonotype was counted at least ten times. This beta chain is an unintended read in a library built for alpha chains; its size means little. The rearrangement joins TRBV7-9 to TRBJ2-7; weak D call: TRBD2 (5 bases). The CDR3 length is 16 residues. CDR1 is SEHNR and CDR2 is FQNEAQ in the germline V gene (reference sequence). The V end was cut by 4 bases, the J end by 5 bases, with 21 bases between. The CDR3 is CASSYALPAAGHEQYF. DNA for the CDR3: TGTGCCAGCAGCTACGCCCTGCCTGCGGCGGGCCACGAGCAGTACTTC.

Turning to this clonotype: Since it is a stray read in a library aimed at alpha chains, this beta chain has a size that is not meaningful. V gene TRBV28 combines with J gene TRBJ2-5; no definite D call. Per germline, CDR1 MDHEN and CDR2 SYDVKM. V shed 6 bases and J shed 7 bases, with 12 bases lying between them. This CDR3 contains 12 residues. The CDR3 spells CASSPLVGTQYF. In DNA form, the CDR3 reads TGTGCCAGCAGCCCCCTTGTGGGGACCCAGTACTTC.

This clonotype was picked up many times. Little can be read into the size of this beta chain, an off-target read in a library designed for alpha chains. The chain joins TRBV7-2 to TRBJ1-2; unclear D gene. The CDR3 runs 14 residues. Trimming left V 0 bases short and J 1 base short, with 6 bases between. Germline assignment: CDR1 SGHTA and CDR2 FQGNSA. This chain's CDR3 is CASSLAAVNYGYTF. CDR3 coding DNA: TGTGCCAGCAGCTTAGCGGCTGTTAACTATGGCTACACCTTC.

This clonotype was counted at least ten times. This beta chain is an off-target read within a library intended for alpha chains, so its frequency means little. The chain combines TRBV20-1 with TRBJ2-2, with a possible D match to TRBD2 (5 bases). CDR1 and CDR2 from the germline V gene are DFQATT and SNEGSKA (reference sequence). Deletions cut 4 bases from V and 3 bases from J, with 12 bases between. The CDR3 length is 14 residues. In DNA form, the CDR3 reads TGCAGTGCTAAGAGGGAGACGGACACCGGGGAGCTGTTTTTT. Amino acid sequence: CSAKRETDTGELFF.

This clonotype was seen ten or more times. As an off-target read in a library built for alpha chains, this beta chain has a frequency of little significance. This rearrangement joins TRBV27 to TRBJ1-6; 9 positions agree with TRBD1. V shed 4 bases and J 9 bases; nucleotides not matched to a gene: 16. CDR3 length: 18 amino acids. The germline CDR1 and CDR2 sequences are MNHEY and SMNVEV (reference sequence). CDR3 residues: CASSSPGQGGRVGSPLHF. CDR3 sequence (DNA): TGTGCCAGCAGTTCTCCGGGACAGGGCGGAAGAGTGGGTTCACCCCTCCACTTT.

Sample share makes this clonotype medium-sized. An end of the junction does not agree with germline; a read error may underlie this. The library was built for alpha chains, so this beta chain is an off-target read and its size means little. V and J are TRBV7-7 and TRBJ2-5, with D tentatively TRBD2 (5 bases). Germline CDR1 reads SSHAT; CDR2 reads FNYEAQ (reference sequence). This CDR3 spans 15 amino acids. The CDR3 DNA is TGTGCTAGCAGCCCAGAAGGCCGGCGGAGGGAGACCCAGTACTTC. It codes for CASSPEGRRRETQYF.

This clonotype has a count of ten or more. This beta chain came through as a stray read in a library set up for alpha chains, and its size says little. The chain couples TRBV21-1 to TRBJ2-1. TRBV21-1 is a listed pseudogene. This CDR3 region has 11 residues. The CDR3: CASSKNNEQFF. The CDR3 DNA reads as TGTGCCAGCAGCAAAAACAATGAGCAGTTCTTC.

In this sample, this clonotype is large (0.1 to 1%). This beta chain slipped into a library made for alpha chains as a stray read, so its size is not meaningful. This chain links TRBV12-3 or TRBV12-4 with TRBJ1-2; D might be TRBD1 (6 bases). There are 11 residues in the CDR3. With 5 bases removed from V and 7 bases from J, the gap between germline ends came to 8 bases. CDR3 coding DNA: TGTGCCAGCAGTACAGGGACTGGCTACACCTTC. Translation: CASSTGTGYTF.

By sample fraction, this clonotype is medium-sized. The size of this beta chain means little, since it is a stray read in a library made for alpha chains. The J gene is TRBJ2-7, the V gene TRBV29-1; tentatively, D is TRBD2 (6 bases). The V gene's germline CDR1 is SQVTM and CDR2 ANQGSEA. The CDR3 totals 12 residues. V was shortened by 6 bases and J by 3 bases, with 12 bases between the two germline ends. The CDR3 sequence: CSVVVGGYEQYF. The CDR3 coding sequence is TGCAGCGTCGTCGTGGGGGGCTACGAGCAGTACTTC.

Within the sample, this clonotype is medium-sized. In a library made to pick up alpha chains, this beta chain is a stray read with a size that means little. This sequence joins TRBV10-3 and TRBJ2-7; D might be TRBD1 or TRBD2, each matching 5 bases. The CDR3 runs 14 residues. Trimming pared 1 base from V and 2 bases from J, leaving 9 bases between. Germline V gene data show CDR1 as ENHRY and CDR2 as SYGVKD. DNA of the CDR3: TGTGCCATCAGTGAGTGGGACGGAGCCTACGAGCAGTACTTC. It encodes CAISEWDGAYEQYF.

In its sample, this clonotype was seen many times. This beta chain lies outside the target of a library built for alpha chains; its clone size means little. The V gene is TRBV10-2, the J gene TRBJ1-1; D not certain. The CDR3 spans 13 residues. V was shortened by 8 bases and J by 3 bases, with 13 bases between the two germline ends. Germline lookup yields CDR1 WSHSY and CDR2 SAAADI. The CDR3 DNA reads as TGCGCCAGCTCAAAGGCGGAGGACACTGAAGCTTTCTTT. Translation gives CASSKAEDTEAFF.

Relative to its sample, this clonotype is large. This beta chain is an unintended read in a library built for alpha chains; its size means little. The V and J genes are TRBV6-2 or TRBV6-3 and TRBJ2-7; D might be TRBD1 or TRBD2, each matching 5 bases. From germline, CDR1 is MNHEY and CDR2 SVGEGT. There are 13 residues in the CDR3. V was trimmed by 4 bases and J by 6 bases, leaving 13 bases between them. The CDR3 spells CASSFAGTGEQYF. CDR3 nucleotides: TGTGCCAGCAGTTTTGCCGGGACGGGCGAGCAGTACTTC.

On this clonotype itself: Found in a library prepared for alpha chains, this beta chain is an off-target read, and its abundance has little meaning. The chain combines TRBV9 with TRBJ2-5; the match to TRBD2 covers 7 bases. Germline V gene lookup returns CDR1 SGDLS and CDR2 YYNGEE. The CDR3 loop spans 15 amino acids. V shed 2 bases and J 5 bases; nucleotides not matched to a gene: 9. The CDR3 reads CASSVAPGGGETQYF. In DNA, the CDR3 is TGTGCCAGCAGCGTTGCCCCGGGAGGAGGGGAGACCCAGTACTTC.

This clonotype was recorded many times. Sequence at one end of the junction differs from germline and may be a read error. This beta chain turned up in a library designed for alpha chains; as an off-target read, its abundance says little. The V call is TRBV7-7, the J call TRBJ2-2; unclear D gene. The CDR3 loop spans 15 amino acids. CDR1 SSHAT and CDR2 FNYEAQ come from the germline V gene (reference sequence). CDR3 amino acids: CASSLGSSNTGELFF. The DNA of the CDR3 is TGTGCTAGCAGCTTGGGCAGTTCGAACACCGGGGAGCTGTTTTTT.

This clonotype was seen many times. Found in a library prepared for alpha chains, this beta chain is an off-target read, and its abundance has little meaning. This chain connects TRBV29-1 to TRBJ2-7; no clear D gene. Trimming removed 3 bases at V and 0 bases at J, with 12 bases between. This CDR3 has 14 residues. Germline CDR1 reads SQVTM; CDR2 reads ANQGSEA. The CDR3 region has the DNA TGCAGCGTTGAGTTCGTACAGTCCTCCTACGAGCAGTACTTC. Translated, it gives CSVEFVQSSYEQYF.